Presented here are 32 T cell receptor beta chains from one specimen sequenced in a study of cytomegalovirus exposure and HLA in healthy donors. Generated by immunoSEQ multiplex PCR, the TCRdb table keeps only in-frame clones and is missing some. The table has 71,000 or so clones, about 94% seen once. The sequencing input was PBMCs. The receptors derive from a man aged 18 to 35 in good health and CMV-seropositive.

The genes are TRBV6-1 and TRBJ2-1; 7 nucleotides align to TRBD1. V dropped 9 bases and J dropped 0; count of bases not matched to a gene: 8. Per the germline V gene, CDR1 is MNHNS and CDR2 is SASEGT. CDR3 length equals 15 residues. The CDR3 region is CASATDRSSYNEQFF. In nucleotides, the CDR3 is TGTGCCAGTGCAACGGACAGGAGCTCCTACAATGAGCAGTTCTTC.

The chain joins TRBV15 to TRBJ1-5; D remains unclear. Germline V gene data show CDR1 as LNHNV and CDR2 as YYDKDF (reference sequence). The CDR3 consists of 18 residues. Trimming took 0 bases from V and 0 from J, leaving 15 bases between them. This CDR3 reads CATSRDSRGEYSNQPQHF. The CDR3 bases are TGTGCCACCAGCAGAGATTCCCGCGGTGAATATAGCAATCAGCCCCAGCATTTT. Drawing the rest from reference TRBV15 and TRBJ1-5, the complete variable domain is DAMVIQNPRYQVTQFGKPVTLSCSQTLNHNVMYWYQQKSSQAPKLLFHYYDKDFNNEADTPDNFQSRRPNTSFCFLDIRSPGLGDTAMYLCATSRDSRGEYSNQPQHFGDGTRLSIL.

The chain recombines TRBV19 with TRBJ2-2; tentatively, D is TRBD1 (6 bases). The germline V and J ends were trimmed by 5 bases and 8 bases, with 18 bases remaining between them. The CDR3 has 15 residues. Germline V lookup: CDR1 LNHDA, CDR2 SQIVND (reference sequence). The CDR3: CASSALNRVGGELFF. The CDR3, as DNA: TGTGCCAGTAGTGCCCTGAACAGGGTAGGAGGGGAGCTGTTTTTT. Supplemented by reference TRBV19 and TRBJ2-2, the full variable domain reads DGGITQSPKYLFRKEGQNVTLSCEQNLNHDAMYWYRQDPGQGLRLIYYSQIVNDFQKGDIAEGYSVSREKKESFPLTVTSAQKNPTAFYLCASSALNRVGGELFFGEGSRLTVL.

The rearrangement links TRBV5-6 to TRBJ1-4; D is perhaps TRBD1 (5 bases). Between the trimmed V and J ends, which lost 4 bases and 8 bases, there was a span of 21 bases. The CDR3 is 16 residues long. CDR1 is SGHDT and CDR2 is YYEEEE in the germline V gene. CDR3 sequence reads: CASSQPVTAKGEKLFF. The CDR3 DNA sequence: TGTGCCAGCAGCCAGCCTGTGACAGCCAAGGGGGAAAAACTGTTTTTT.

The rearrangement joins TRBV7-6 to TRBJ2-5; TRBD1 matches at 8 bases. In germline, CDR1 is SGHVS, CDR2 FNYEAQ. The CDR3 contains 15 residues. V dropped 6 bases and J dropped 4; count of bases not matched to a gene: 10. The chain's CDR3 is CASSSDRGARETQYF. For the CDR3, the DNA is TGTGCCAGCAGTTCAGACAGGGGAGCTAGAGAGACCCAGTACTTC.

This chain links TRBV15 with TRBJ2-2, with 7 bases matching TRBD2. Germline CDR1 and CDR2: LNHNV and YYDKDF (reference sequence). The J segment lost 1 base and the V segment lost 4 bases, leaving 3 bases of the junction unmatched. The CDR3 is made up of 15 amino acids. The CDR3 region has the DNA TGTGCCACCAGCAATTCGGGGGGGAACACCGGGGAGCTGTTTTTT. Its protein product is CATSNSGGNTGELFF. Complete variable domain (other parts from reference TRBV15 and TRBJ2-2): DAMVIQNPRYQVTQFGKPVTLSCSQTLNHNVMYWYQQKSSQAPKLLFHYYDKDFNNEADTPDNFQSRRPNTSFCFLDIRSPGLGDTAMYLCATSNSGGNTGELFFGEGSRLTVL.

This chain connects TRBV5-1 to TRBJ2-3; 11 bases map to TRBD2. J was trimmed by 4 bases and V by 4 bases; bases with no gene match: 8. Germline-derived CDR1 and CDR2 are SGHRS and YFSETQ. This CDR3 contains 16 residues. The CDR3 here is CASSDLAGGKPDTQYF. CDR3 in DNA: TGCGCCAGCAGCGACCTAGCGGGAGGCAAGCCAGATACGCAGTATTTT.

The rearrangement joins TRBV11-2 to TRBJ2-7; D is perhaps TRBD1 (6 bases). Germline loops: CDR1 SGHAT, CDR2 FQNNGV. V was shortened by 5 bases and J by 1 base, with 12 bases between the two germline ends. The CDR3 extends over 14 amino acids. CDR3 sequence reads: CASSRTGSSYEQYF. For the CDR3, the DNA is TGTGCCAGCAGCCGCACAGGGTCTTCCTACGAGCAGTACTTC. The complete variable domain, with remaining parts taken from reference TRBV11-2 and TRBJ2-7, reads EAGVAQSPRYKIIEKRQSVAFWCNPISGHATLYWYQQILGQGPKLLIQFQNNGVVDDSQLPKDRFSAERLKGVDSTLKIQPAKLEDSAVYLCASSRTGSSYEQYFGPGTRLTVT.

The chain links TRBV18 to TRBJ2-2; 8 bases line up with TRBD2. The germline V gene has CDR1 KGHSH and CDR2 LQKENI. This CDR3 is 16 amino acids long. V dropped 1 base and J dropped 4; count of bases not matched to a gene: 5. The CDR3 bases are TGTGCCAGCTCACCACAGAGCGGGAGATCCACCGGGGAGCTGTTTTTT. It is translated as CASSPQSGRSTGELFF.

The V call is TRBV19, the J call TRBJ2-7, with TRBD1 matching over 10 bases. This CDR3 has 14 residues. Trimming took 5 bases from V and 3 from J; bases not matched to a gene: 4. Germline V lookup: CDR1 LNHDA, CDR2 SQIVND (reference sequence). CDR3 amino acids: CASSAGQGGYEQYF. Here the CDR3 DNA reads TGTGCCAGTAGTGCAGGACAGGGGGGCTACGAGCAGTACTTC.

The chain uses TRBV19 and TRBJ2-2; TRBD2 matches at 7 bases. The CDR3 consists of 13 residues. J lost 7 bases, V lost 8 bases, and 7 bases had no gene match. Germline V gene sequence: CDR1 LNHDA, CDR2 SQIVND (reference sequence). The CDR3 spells CASSQAGIGELFF. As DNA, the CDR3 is TGTGCCAGTTCCCAAGCGGGGATCGGGGAGCTGTTTTTT.

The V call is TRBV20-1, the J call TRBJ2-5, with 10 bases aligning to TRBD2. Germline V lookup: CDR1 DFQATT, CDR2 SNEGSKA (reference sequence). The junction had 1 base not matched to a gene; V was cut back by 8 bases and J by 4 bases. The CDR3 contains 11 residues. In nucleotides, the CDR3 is TGCAGTAGCGGGAGGGCAGAGACCCAGTACTTC. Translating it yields CSSGRAETQYF.

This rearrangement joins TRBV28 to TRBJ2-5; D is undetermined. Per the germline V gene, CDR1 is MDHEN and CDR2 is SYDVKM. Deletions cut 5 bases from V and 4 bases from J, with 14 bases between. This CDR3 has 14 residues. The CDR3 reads CASSGASNRETQYF. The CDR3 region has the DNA TGTGCCAGCAGTGGTGCCTCAAATAGAGAGACCCAGTACTTC.

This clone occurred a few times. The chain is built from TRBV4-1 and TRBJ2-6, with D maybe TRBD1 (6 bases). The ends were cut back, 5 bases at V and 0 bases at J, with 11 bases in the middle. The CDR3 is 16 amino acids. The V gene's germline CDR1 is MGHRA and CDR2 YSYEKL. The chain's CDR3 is CASSATGFSGANVLTF. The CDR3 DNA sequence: TGCGCCAGCAGCGCAACAGGGTTCTCTGGGGCCAACGTCCTGACTTTC.

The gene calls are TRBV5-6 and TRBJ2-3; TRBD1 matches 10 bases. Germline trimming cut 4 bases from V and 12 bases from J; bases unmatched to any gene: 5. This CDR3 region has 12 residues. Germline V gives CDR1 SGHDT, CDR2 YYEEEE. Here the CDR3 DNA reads TGTGCCAGCAGCATTGGACAGGGGGTTCAGTATTTT. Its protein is CASSIGQGVQYF.

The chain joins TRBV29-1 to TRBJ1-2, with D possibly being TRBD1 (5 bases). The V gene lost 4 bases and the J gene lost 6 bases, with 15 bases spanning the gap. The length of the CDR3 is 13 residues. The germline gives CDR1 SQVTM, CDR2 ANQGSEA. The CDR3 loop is CSVVGVVGDGYTF. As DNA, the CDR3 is TGCAGCGTTGTCGGCGTGGTAGGGGATGGCTACACCTTC.

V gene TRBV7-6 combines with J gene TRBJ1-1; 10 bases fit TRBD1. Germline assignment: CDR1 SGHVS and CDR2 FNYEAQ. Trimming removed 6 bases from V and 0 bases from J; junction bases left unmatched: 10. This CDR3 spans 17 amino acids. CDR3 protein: CASSSISGTGVNTEAFF. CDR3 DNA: TGTGCCAGCAGTTCCATTAGTGGGACAGGGGTGAACACTGAAGCTTTCTTT.

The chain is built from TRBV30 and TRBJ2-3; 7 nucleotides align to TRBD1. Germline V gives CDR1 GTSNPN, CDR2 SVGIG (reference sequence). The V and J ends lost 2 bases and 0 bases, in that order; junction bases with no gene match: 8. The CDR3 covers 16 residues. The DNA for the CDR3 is TGTGCCTGGAGTTTGATAAGGGGGCCTAGCACAGATACGCAGTATTTT. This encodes CAWSLIRGPSTDTQYF.

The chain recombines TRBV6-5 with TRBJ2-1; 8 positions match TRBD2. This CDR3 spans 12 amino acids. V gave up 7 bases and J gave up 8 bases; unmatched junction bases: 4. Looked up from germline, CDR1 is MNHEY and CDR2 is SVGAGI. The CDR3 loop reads CASTPGGDEQFF. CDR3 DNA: TGTGCCAGCACCCCGGGAGGGGATGAGCAGTTCTTC.

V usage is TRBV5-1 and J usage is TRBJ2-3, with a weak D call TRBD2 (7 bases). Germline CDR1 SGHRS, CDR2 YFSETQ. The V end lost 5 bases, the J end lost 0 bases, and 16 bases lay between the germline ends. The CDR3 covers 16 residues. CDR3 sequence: CASSYAGATSTDTQYF. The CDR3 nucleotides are TGCGCCAGCAGTTACGCGGGGGCCACAAGCACAGATACGCAGTATTTT.

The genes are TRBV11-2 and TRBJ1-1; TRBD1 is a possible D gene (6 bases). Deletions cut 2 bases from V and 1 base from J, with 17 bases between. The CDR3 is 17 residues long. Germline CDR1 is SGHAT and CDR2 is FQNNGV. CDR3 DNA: TGTGCCAGCAGCTTATGGTCCCGAACAGGGACGAACACTGAAGCTTTCTTT. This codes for CASSLWSRTGTNTEAFF.

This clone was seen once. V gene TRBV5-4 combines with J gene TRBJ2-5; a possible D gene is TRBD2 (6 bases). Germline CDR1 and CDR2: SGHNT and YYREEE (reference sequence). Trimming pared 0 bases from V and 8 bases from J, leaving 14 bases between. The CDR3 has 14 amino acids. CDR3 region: CASSLGREARTQYF. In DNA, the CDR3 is TGTGCCAGCAGCTTGGGCAGGGAGGCTCGAACCCAGTACTTC.

The CDR3, as DNA: TGTGCCAGCAGTGAGGACAGGGAGTACGAGCAGTACTTC. It encodes CASSEDREYEQYF. This sequence joins TRBV6-1 and TRBJ2-7, with 8 bases matching TRBD1. The CDR3 extends over 13 amino acids. Trimming at V came to 3 bases and at J to 4 bases, leaving 2 bases not matched to a gene. Germline loops: CDR1 MNHNS, CDR2 SASEGT.

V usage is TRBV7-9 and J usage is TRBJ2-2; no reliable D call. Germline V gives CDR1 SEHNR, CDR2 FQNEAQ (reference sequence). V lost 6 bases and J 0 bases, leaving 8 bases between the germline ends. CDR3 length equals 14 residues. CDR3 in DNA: TGTGCCAGCAGGCCAACAGCGAACACCGGGGAGCTGTTTTTT. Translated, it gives CASRPTANTGELFF.

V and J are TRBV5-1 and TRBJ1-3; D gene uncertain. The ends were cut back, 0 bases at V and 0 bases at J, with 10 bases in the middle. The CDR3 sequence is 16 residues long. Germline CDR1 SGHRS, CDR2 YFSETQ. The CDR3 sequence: CASSLAEGFSGNTIYF. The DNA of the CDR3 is TGCGCCAGCAGCTTGGCCGAGGGTTTCTCTGGAAACACCATATATTTT.

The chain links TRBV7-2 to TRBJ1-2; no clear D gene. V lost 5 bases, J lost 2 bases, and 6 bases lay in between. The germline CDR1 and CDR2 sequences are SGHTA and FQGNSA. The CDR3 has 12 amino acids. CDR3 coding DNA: TGTGCCAGCAGCCGCCTAAACTATGGCTACACCTTC. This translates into CASSRLNYGYTF.

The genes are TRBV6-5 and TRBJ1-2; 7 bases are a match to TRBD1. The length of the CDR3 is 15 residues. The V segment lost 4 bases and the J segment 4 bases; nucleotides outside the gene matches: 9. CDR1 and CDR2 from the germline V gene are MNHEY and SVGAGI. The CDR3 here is CASSSHLRGLYGYTF. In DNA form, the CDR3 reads TGTGCCAGCAGTTCTCACCTGAGGGGGCTCTATGGCTACACCTTC.

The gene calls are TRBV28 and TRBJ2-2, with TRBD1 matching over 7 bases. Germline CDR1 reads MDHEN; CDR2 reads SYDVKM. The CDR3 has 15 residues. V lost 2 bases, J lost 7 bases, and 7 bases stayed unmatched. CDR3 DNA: TGTGCCAGCAGTTTAGTCACAGGGGCTGGCGGGGAGCTGTTTTTT. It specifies CASSLVTGAGGELFF.

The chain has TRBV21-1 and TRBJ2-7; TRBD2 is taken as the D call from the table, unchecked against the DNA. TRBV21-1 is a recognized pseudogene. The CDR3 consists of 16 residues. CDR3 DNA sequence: TGTGCCAGCAGCGGCCCGACTAGCGGGGGGGCGTACGAGCAGTACTTC. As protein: CASSGPTSGGAYEQYF.

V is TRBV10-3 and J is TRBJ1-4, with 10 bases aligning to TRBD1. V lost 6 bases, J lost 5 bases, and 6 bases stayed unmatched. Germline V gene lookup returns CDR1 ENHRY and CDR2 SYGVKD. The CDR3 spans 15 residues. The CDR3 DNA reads TGTGCCATCAGCCCCGGACAGGGGGGCAATGAAAAACTGTTTTTT. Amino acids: CAISPGQGGNEKLFF.

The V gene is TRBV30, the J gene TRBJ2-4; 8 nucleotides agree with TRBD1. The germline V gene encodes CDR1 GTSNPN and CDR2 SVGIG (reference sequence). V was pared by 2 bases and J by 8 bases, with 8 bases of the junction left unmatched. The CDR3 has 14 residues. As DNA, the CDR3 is TGTGCCTGGAGTCCCGGGACAGGTCGGGACATTCAGTACTTC. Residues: CAWSPGTGRDIQYF.

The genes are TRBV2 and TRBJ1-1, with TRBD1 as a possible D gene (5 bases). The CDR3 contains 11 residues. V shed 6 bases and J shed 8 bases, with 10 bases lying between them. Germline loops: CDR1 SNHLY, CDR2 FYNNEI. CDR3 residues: CASSQQEEAFF. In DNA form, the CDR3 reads TGTGCCAGCAGCCAACAGGAAGAAGCTTTCTTT.